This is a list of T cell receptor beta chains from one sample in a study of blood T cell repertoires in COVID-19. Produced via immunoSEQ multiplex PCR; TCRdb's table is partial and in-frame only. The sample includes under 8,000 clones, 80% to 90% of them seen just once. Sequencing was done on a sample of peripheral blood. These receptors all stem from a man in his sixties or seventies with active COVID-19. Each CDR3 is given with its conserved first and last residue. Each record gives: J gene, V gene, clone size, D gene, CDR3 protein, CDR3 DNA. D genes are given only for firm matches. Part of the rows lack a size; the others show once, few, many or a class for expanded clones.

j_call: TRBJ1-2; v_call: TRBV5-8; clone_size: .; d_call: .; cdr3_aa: CASTPNGRGSGYGYTF; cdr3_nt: TGTGCCAGCACGCCGAACGGACGGGGTTCGGGCTATGGCTACACCTTC
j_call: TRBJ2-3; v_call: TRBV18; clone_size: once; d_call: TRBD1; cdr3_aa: CASSPPNQGARKDTQYF; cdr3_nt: TGTGCCAGCTCACCACCGAATCAGGGGGCGAGAAAGGATACGCAGTATTTT
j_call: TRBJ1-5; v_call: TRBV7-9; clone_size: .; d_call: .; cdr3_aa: CASSRTGQPQHF; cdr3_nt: TGTGCCAGCAGCCGAACGGGTCAGCCCCAGCATTTT
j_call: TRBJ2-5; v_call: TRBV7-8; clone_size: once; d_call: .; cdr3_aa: CASSHTLARETQYF; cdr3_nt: TGTGCCAGCAGCCATACTCTAGCTCGGGAGACCCAGTACTTC
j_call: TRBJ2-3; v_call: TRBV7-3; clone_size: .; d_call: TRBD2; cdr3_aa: CASSFSIAGAIDTQYF; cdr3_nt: TGTGCCAGCAGCTTTTCAATAGCGGGGGCCATCGATACGCAGTATTTT
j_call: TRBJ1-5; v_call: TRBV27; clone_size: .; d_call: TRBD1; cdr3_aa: CASSLAAGGGSQPQHF; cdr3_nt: TGTGCCAGCAGTTTAGCAGCAGGGGGCGGGAGTCAGCCCCAGCATTTT
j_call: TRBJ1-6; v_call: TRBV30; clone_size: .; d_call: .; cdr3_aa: CAWSANGYSSPLHF; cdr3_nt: TGTGCCTGGAGTGCGAATGGGTACAGTTCACCCCTCCACTTT
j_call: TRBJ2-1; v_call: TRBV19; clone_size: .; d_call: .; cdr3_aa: CASSIFTSSYNEQFF; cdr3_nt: TGTGCCAGTAGTATTTTTACGAGCTCCTACAATGAGCAGTTCTTC
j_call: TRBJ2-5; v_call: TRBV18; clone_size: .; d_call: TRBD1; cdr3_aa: CASSPGEGAWEETQYF; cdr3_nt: TGTGCCAGCTCACCAGGAGAGGGGGCATGGGAAGAGACCCAGTACTTC
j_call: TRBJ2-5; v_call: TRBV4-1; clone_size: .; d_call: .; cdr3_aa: CASSQFGGETQYF; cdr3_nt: TGCGCCAGCAGCCAGTTTGGAGGGGAGACCCAGTACTTC
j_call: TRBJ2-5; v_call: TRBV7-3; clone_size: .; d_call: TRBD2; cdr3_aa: CASSLGTSGGYQETQYF; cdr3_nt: TGTGCCAGCAGCTTGGGGACTAGCGGGGGGTACCAAGAGACCCAGTACTTC
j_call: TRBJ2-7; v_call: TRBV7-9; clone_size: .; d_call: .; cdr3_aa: CASSRREYYEQYF; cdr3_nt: TGTGCCAGCTCTCGTCGTGAGTACTACGAGCAGTACTTC
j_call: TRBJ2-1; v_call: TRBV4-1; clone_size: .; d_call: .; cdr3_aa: CASSLKSYSYNEQFF; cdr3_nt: TGCGCCAGCAGCCTCAAATCCTACTCCTACAATGAGCAGTTCTTC
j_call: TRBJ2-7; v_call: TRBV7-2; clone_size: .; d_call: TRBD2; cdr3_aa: CASSILGLAPSEQYF; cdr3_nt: TGTGCCAGCAGCATATTGGGACTAGCCCCCTCCGAGCAGTACTTC
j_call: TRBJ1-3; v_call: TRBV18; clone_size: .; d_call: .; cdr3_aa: CASSPPGSNSGNTIYF; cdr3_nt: TGTGCCAGCTCACCCCCCGGGTCGAACTCTGGAAACACCATATATTTT
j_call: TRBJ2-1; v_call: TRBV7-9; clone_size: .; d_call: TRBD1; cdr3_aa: CASSLGQGAWEQFF; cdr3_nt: TGTGCCAGCAGCTTAGGGCAGGGGGCCTGGGAGCAGTTCTTC
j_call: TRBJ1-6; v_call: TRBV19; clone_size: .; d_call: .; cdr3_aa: CASSPTRDTNNSPLHF; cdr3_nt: TGTGCCAGTAGTCCAACCCGGGACACCAATAATTCACCCCTCCACTTT
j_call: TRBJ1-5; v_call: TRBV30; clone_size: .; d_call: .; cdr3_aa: CAWSSTGRGQPQHF; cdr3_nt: TGTGCCTGGAGTTCCACAGGGCGCGGTCAGCCCCAGCATTTT
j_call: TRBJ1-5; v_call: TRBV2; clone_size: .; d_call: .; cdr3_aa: CASSDVAYSNQPQHF; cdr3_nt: TGTGCCAGCAGTGACGTGGCATATAGCAATCAGCCCCAGCATTTT
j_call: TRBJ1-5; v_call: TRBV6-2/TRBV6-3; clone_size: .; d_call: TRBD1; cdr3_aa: CASSRDRDQPQHF; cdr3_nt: TGTGCCAGCAGCCGGGACAGAGATCAGCCCCAGCATTTT
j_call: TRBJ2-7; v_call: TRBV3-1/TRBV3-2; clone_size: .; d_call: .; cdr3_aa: CASSQAGEQYF; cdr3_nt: TGTGCCAGCAGCCAAGCCGGGGAGCAGTACTTC
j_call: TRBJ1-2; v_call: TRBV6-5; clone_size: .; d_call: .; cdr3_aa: CASSYSRQGSNYGYTF; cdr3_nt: TGTGCCAGCAGTTACTCGAGGCAGGGTTCTAACTATGGCTACACCTTC
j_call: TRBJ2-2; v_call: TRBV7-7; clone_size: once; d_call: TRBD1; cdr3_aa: CASSARDRGAGELFF; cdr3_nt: TGTGCTAGCAGCGCCCGGGACAGGGGTGCCGGGGAGCTGTTTTTT
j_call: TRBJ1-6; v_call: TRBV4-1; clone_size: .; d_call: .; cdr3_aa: CASSRQVFESPLHF; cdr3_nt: TGCGCCAGCAGCCGGCAGGTGTTTGAGTCACCCCTCCACTTT
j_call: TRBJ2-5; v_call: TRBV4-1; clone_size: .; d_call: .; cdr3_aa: CASSQEDGLGGETQYF; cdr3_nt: TGCGCCAGCAGCCAAGAAGACGGACTTGGTGGGGAGACCCAGTACTTC
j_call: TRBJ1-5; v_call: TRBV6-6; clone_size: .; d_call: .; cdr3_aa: CATRGRENQPQHF; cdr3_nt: TGTGCCACCCGAGGGCGGGAGAATCAGCCCCAGCATTTT
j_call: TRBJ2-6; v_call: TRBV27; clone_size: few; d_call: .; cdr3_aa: CASSPQTASGANVLTF; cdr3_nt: TGTGCCAGCAGTCCTCAGACAGCCTCTGGGGCCAACGTCCTGACTTTC
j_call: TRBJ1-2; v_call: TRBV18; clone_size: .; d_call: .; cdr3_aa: CASSPPSYGYTF; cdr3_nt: TGTGCCAGCTCACCACCCAGCTATGGCTACACCTTC
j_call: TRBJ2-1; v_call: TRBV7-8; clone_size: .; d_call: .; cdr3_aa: CASSESSYNEQFF; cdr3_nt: TGTGCCAGCAGCGAGAGCTCCTACAATGAGCAGTTCTTC
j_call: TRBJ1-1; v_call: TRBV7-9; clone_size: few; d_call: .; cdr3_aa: CASSLQGGETEAFF; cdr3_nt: TGTGCCAGCAGCCTTCAGGGAGGAGAGACTGAAGCTTTCTTT
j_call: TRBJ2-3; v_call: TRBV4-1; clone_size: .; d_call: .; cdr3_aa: CASSHPTRRPDTQYF; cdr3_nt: TGCGCCAGCAGCCATCCCACTAGAAGGCCAGATACGCAGTATTTT
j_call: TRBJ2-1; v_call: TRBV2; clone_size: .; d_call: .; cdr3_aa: CASSGSGHEQFF; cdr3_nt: TGTGCCAGCAGTGGCAGTGGGCATGAGCAGTTCTTC
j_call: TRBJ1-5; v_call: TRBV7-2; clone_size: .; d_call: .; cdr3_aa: CASSLEPPGQNQPQHF; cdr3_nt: TGTGCCAGCAGCTTAGAACCACCAGGACAGAATCAGCCCCAGCATTTT
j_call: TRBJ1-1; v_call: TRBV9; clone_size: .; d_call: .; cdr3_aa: CASSVEGHGNTEAFF; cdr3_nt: TGTGCCAGCAGCGTAGAGGGACATGGGAACACTGAAGCTTTCTTT
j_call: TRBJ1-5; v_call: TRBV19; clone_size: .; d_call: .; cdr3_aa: CASSIERLTGNQPQHF; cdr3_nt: TGTGCCAGTAGTATAGAACGCTTAACGGGCAATCAGCCCCAGCATTTT
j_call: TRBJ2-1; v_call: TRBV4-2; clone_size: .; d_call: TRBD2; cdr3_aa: CASSQPGTSRDEQFF; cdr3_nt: TGTGCCAGCAGCCAGCCCGGGACTAGCCGGGATGAGCAGTTCTTC
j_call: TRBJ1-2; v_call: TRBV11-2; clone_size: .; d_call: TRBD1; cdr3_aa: CASIPGQANYGYTF; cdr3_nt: TGTGCCAGCATCCCCGGACAGGCTAACTATGGCTACACCTTC
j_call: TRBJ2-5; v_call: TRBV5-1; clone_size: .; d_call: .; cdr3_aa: CASSPSQETQYF; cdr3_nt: TGCGCCAGCAGCCCTTCTCAAGAGACCCAGTACTTC
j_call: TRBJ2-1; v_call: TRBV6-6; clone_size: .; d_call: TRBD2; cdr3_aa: CASSYGSGGYNEQFF; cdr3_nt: TGTGCCAGCAGTTACGGTAGCGGGGGTTACAATGAGCAGTTCTTC
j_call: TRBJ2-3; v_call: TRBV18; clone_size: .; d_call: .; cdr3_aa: CASSLTRWDTQYF; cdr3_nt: TGTGCCAGCTCCCTGACACGATGGGATACGCAGTATTTT
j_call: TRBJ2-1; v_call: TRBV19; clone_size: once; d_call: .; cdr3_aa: CASSIGEEYNEQFF; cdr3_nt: TGTGCCAGTAGTATAGGGGAGGAATACAATGAGCAGTTCTTC
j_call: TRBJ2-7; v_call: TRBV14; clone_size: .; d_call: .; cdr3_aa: CASSDRSYEQYF; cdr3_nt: TGTGCCAGCTCTGACAGATCCTACGAGCAGTACTTC
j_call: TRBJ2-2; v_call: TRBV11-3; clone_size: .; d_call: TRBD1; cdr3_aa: CASSLGTGVINTGELFF; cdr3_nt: TGTGCCAGCAGCTTAGGGACAGGGGTGATAAACACCGGGGAGCTGTTTTTT
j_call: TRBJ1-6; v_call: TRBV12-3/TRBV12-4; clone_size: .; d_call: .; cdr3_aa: CASSLKLSSPLHF; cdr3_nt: TGTGCCAGCAGTTTAAAGTTAAGCTCACCCCTCCACTTT
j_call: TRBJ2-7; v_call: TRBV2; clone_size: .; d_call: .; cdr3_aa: CASSGRSGVTYEQYF; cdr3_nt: TGTGCCAGCAGTGGAAGGTCAGGGGTCACCTACGAGCAGTACTTC
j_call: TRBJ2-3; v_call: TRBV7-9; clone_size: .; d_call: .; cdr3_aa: CASSPGQFFTDTQYF; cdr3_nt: TGTGCCAGCAGCCCAGGACAGTTTTTCACAGATACGCAGTATTTT
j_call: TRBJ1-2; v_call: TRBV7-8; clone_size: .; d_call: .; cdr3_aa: CASSPNALGGYGYTF; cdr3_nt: TGTGCCAGCAGCCCAAACGCCCTTGGAGGGTATGGCTACACCTTC
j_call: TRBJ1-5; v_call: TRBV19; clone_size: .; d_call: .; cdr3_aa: CASSTTGLGNQPQHF; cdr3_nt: TGTGCCAGTAGTACCACAGGGTTGGGCAATCAGCCCCAGCATTTT
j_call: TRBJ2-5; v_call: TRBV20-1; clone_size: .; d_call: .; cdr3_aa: CSAGRETQYF; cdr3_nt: TGCAGTGCTGGGAGAGAGACCCAGTACTTC
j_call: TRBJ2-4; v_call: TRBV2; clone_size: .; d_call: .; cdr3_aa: CASMGGDIQYF; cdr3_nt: TGTGCCAGCATGGGGGGTGACATTCAGTACTTC
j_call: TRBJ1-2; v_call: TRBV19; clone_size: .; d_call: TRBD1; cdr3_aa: CASKETGLFPNYGYTF; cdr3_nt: TGTGCCAGTAAAGAGACAGGGTTATTCCCTAACTATGGCTACACCTTC
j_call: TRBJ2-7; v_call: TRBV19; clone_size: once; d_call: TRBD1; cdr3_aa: CASSNRDRPYEQYF; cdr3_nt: TGTGCCAGTAGTAACCGGGACAGACCCTACGAGCAGTACTTC